Listed below are T cell receptor beta chains from one sample, sequenced in a study of control samples from healthy donors and cancer patients. Sequencing was performed with immunoSEQ multiplex PCR; in TCRdb, only in-frame clones are kept and a portion is missing. The sample holds about 120,000 clones, approximately 88% seen once. Sequenced input: blood. The source of these receptors is a man aged 45-65 years in good health. CDR3s include the opening cysteine and the closing phenylalanine or tryptophan. D genes are given only for firm matches. Rows may omit the clone size; those that give it use once, few, many or a size class.

-	TRBJ1-6	-	TRBV5-1	CASSLGGTSYFNSPLHF	TGCGCCAGCAGCTTGGGAGGGACCTCATATTTTAATTCACCCCTCCACTTT
-	TRBJ2-7	TRBD1	TRBV9	CASSAGGSGTGSYF	TGTGCCAGCAGCGCTGGGGGATCCGGGACAGGGTCGTACTTC
-	TRBJ1-2	TRBD1	TRBV7-8	CASSLTGEGYYGYTF	TGTGCCAGCAGCTTAACAGGGGAGGGATACTATGGCTACACCTTC
-	TRBJ2-7	-	TRBV11-2	CASSLAWGDYEQYF	TGTGCCAGCAGCTTAGCTTGGGGTGACTACGAGCAGTACTTC
-	TRBJ1-2	TRBD1	TRBV11-2	CASSLAGQGARSYGYTF	TGTGCCAGCAGCTTGGCAGGACAGGGGGCGCGGAGCTATGGCTACACCTTC
-	TRBJ2-5	TRBD1	TRBV30	CAWSLGQGRQETQYF	TGTGCCTGGAGTCTGGGACAGGGGAGGCAAGAGACCCAGTACTTC
-	TRBJ1-2	-	TRBV7-9	CASSLGEWQSGYTF	TGTGCCAGCAGCTTAGGCGAGTGGCAGAGTGGCTACACCTTC
-	TRBJ1-4	TRBD1	TRBV27	CASSLRRGPNEKLFF	TGTGCCAGCAGTTTAAGGAGGGGGCCAAATGAAAAACTGTTTTTT
-	TRBJ1-3	-	TRBV7-9	CASSLSGSTSGNTIYF	TGTGCCAGCAGCTTGTCAGGGTCTACGAGTGGAAACACCATATATTTT
-	TRBJ1-1	-	TRBV6-5	CARRPGFTEAFF	TGTGCCAGAAGACCGGGCTTCACTGAAGCTTTCTTT
few	TRBJ1-5	-	TRBV12-3/TRBV12-4	CASSLGRDQPQHF	TGTGCCAGCAGTTTAGGGAGGGACCAGCCCCAGCATTTT
-	TRBJ1-3	-	TRBV5-6	CASSFMDTIYF	TGTGCCAGCAGCTTTATGGACACCATATATTTT
-	TRBJ1-1	-	TRBV18	CASSPPREEAFF	TGTGCCAGCTCACCACCTAGGGAGGAAGCTTTCTTT
-	TRBJ2-4	-	TRBV5-4	CASSLGNPAAKNIQYF	TGTGCCAGCAGCTTAGGGAACCCGGCGGCCAAAAACATTCAGTACTTC
-	TRBJ2-4	-	TRBV28	CASSFLPANDGIQYF	TGTGCCAGCAGTTTCCTCCCGGCCAACGACGGCATTCAGTACTTC
-	TRBJ2-4	-	TRBV20-1	CSASVSPGPAKNIQYF	TGCAGTGCTAGTGTTTCGCCAGGGCCAGCCAAAAACATTCAGTACTTC